Listed here is a single T cell receptor beta chain. Antigen specificity is unknown. This sample stems from a study of T cells in Graves' hyperthyroidism and ophthalmopathy. The CDR3 regions of TCR beta were amplified from RNA transcripts. The primer set for the first-round RT-PCR of the TCR CDR3 was HTBI. MiXCR, run by TCRdb on the multiplex PCR reads, gives a single entry per CDR3 protein. The table records some 550,000 distinct CDR3 sequences, approximately 15% of them present only once. Study-level results: Expanded thyroid clonotypes (above 0.001) were mostly also found in blood.

The source of this sequence is a middle-aged woman with Graves' ophthalmopathy. Sequencing was performed on blood.

The CDR3 DNA is TGTGCCAGCAGCGGACAGGGGAATGAAAAACTGTTTTTT. Its protein is CASSGQGNEKLFF. The rearrangement uses TRBV11-2 and TRBJ1-4; 9 bases agree with TRBD1. V trimming: 5 bases; J trimming: 5 bases; junction bases outside the gene matches: 0. Germline V gene data show CDR1 as SGHAT and CDR2 as FQNNGV. CDR3 length: 13 amino acids.